The source of this T cell receptor beta chain is a study of OX40 agonist ivuxolimab in advanced cancers. For the study at large: Allowance was made for prior anti-PD-1, anti-PD-L1 or anti-CTLA-4 therapy, and roughly 40% had some.

This clone came up a few times. This table comes from immunoSEQ multiplex PCR, and its TCRdb copy is limited to in-frame clones, with some not included. In the table there are tens of thousands of clones, over 75% of which are singletons. Looked up from germline, CDR1 is MNHEY and CDR2 is SVGAGI. There are 15 residues in the CDR3. V lost 6 bases, J lost 5 bases, and 8 bases stayed unmatched. Any history of autoimmune disease or systemic immunosuppression disqualified patients. Blood got drawn at baseline, again on cycle 4 day 1, and then on cycle 7 day 1. The TCR sequence derives from an adult with an advanced solid tumor such as melanoma, head and neck, liver or kidney cancer. The chain recombines TRBV6-5 with TRBJ1-1; 11 bases are a match to TRBD1. The sample in question was CD4+ or CD8+ T cells sorted from blood, obtained in a trial of the OX40 agonist ivuxolimab. CDR3 DNA sequence: TGTGCCAGCAGCTCCGGACAGGGGGCGCATACTGAAGCTTTCTTT. It specifies CASSSGQGAHTEAFF.